What follows are 31 T cell receptor beta chains derived from one specimen sequenced in a study of beta chain features in type 1 diabetes. Study findings and constraints: The study found moderately but significantly shorter TCRB CDR3s in all four CD4+ subsets of Type 1 diabetes patients.

These receptors have no identified antigens. Expressed TCRB transcripts were sequenced because the entire RNA isolate underwent reverse transcription. The data were produced by immunoSEQ multiplex PCR, yet TCRdb's version contains in-frame clones alone and is incomplete. The data contain 600,000 to 700,000 clones, roughly 13% of them singletons. Sample: naive CD4+ T cells from blood. The origin of the receptors is a man aged 18 to 35 with type 1 diabetes.

Notes on this clone: The same CDR3 can be traced to other DNA sequences in this sample. The J gene is TRBJ2-2, the V gene TRBV5-1, with D unclear. The CDR3 consists of 15 residues. V was trimmed by 0 bases and J by 0 bases, leaving 6 bases between them. Looked up from germline, CDR1 is SGHRS and CDR2 is YFSETQ. The CDR3 region has the DNA TGCGCCAGCAGCTTGGTGGAGACGAACACCGGGGAGCTGTTTTTT. The encoded protein is CASSLVETNTGELFF. The complete variable domain, with remaining parts taken from reference TRBV5-1 and TRBJ2-2, reads KAGVTQTPRYLIKTRGQQVTLSCSPISGHRSVSWYQQTPGQGLQFLFEYFSETQRNKGNFPGRFSGRQFSNSRSEMNVSTLELGDSALYLCASSLVETNTGELFFGEGSRLTVL.

V gene TRBV1 combines with J gene TRBJ2-3; the DNA was not compared with TRBD1, the D call given in the table. TRBV1 is reported as a pseudogene. This CDR3 comprises 17 residues. The CDR3 region has the DNA TGCACCAGCAGCCAAGATAAGGGGGCCAAAACAGGAGATACGCAGTATTTT. Translating gives CTSSQDKGAKTGDTQYF.

J is TRBJ2-1 and V is TRBV2, with 9 nucleotides matching TRBD1. The V gene end was trimmed by 5 bases and the J gene end by 1 base; junction bases not matched to a gene: 9. The CDR3 extends over 17 amino acids. Per the germline V gene, CDR1 is SNHLY and CDR2 is FYNNEI. The CDR3, as DNA: TGTGCCAGCAGTCGTCCGCCGGGACAGGGTTCCTACAATGAGCAGTTCTTC. Translating gives CASSRPPGQGSYNEQFF.

This clone was seen more than once but under ten times. This sample also contains other DNA sequences that code for the same CDR3. The genes are TRBV7-2 and TRBJ2-2, with TRBD2 matching 13 bases. The length of the CDR3 is 15 residues. Germline V gene lookup returns CDR1 SGHTA and CDR2 FQGNSA. After removal of 4 bases from V and 6 bases from J, the junction contained 2 bases not matched to a gene. This CDR3 is CASSWTSGGAGELFF. CDR3 bases: TGTGCCAGCAGCTGGACTAGCGGGGGAGCCGGGGAGCTGTTTTTT. The full variable domain, with the rest looked up from reference TRBV7-2 and TRBJ2-2, is GAGVSQSPSNKVTEKGKDVELRCDPISGHTALYWYRQSLGQGLEFLIYFQGNSAPDKSGLPSDRFSAERTGGSVSTLTIQRTQQEDSAVYLCASSWTSGGAGELFFGEGSRLTVL.

Only a few counts were recorded for this clone. This chain joins TRBV30 and TRBJ2-7; 8 bases align to TRBD1. The germline gives CDR1 GTSNPN, CDR2 SVGIG (reference sequence). There are 14 residues in the CDR3. The J segment lost 6 bases and the V segment lost 0 bases, leaving 7 bases of the junction unmatched. The CDR3 loop reads CAWSVLTGEAEQYF. DNA for the CDR3: TGTGCCTGGAGTGTACTGACAGGGGAGGCCGAGCAGTACTTC.

The CDR3 nucleotides are TGTGCCTGGACTCCACAGCTTTATAACGGTGAAGCTTTCTTT. This encodes CAWTPQLYNGEAFF. V is TRBV30 and J is TRBJ1-1; D is unresolved. Germline V lookup: CDR1 GTSNPN, CDR2 SVGIG (reference sequence). CDR3 length equals 14 residues. The V and J ends lost 4 bases and 7 bases respectively, with 19 bases between them.

The chain joins TRBV2 to TRBJ1-5; the D gene is possibly TRBD1 (5 bases). Germline V gene lookup returns CDR1 SNHLY and CDR2 FYNNEI. CDR3 size: 14 residues. Between the trimmed V and J ends, which lost 4 bases and 6 bases, there was a span of 13 bases. The CDR3 DNA reads TGTGCCAGCAGTGGGGGGACGGTGGGTCAGCCCCAGCATTTT. This codes for CASSGGTVGQPQHF.

This clone was detected a few times. The chain combines TRBV5-1 with TRBJ1-2; D remains unclear. The CDR3 is 19 residues long. Trimming shortened V by 0 bases and J by 6 bases, and 27 bases separated the two germline ends. Germline-derived CDR1 and CDR2 are SGHRS and YFSETQ. CDR3 DNA sequence: TGCGCCAGCAGCTTGGGGCCTTCCCGACAAATCGGATCTGTAAATGGCTACACCTTC. It specifies CASSLGPSRQIGSVNGYTF.

The chain employs TRBV5-1 and TRBJ1-1; D possibly corresponds to TRBD1 (5 bases). Trimming took 4 bases from V and 3 from J, leaving 16 bases between them. The length of the CDR3 is 15 residues. Germline V CDR1 and CDR2: SGHRS, YFSETQ. The CDR3 here is CASSLDGASDTEAFF. CDR3 sequence (DNA): TGCGCCAGCAGCCTGGATGGGGCCTCGGACACTGAAGCTTTCTTT.

There are a few counts of this clone. The V and J genes are TRBV6-6 and TRBJ2-3; D might be TRBD1 or TRBD2, each matching 5 bases. Germline CDR1 reads MNHNY; CDR2 reads SVGAGI (reference sequence). This CDR3 contains 16 residues. V gave up 0 bases and J gave up 3 bases, with 13 bases separating them. This CDR3 reads CASSYSVERGTDTQYF. The CDR3 DNA follows: TGTGCCAGCAGTTACTCGGTGGAGAGGGGAACAGATACGCAGTATTTT.

The CDR3 here is CASTFRNYEQYF. The CDR3 nucleotides read TGTGCCAGCACATTCAGAAACTACGAGCAGTACTTC. The V and J genes are TRBV2 and TRBJ2-7; the D is unclear. Germline-derived CDR1 and CDR2 are SNHLY and FYNNEI. The CDR3 has 12 residues. Trimming shortened V by 7 bases and J by 3 bases, and 10 bases separated the two germline ends.

The chain carries TRBV18 and TRBJ2-1; 9 nucleotides line up with TRBD1. The ends lost 3 bases at V and 5 bases at J; junction bases unmatched: 11. This CDR3 is 17 amino acids long. CDR1 and CDR2 from the germline V gene are KGHSH and LQKENI. The CDR3 loop reads CASSPLTGQGSDNEQFF. The CDR3 bases are TGTGCCAGCTCACCTCTTACCGGACAGGGGTCGGACAATGAGCAGTTCTTC.

This clone was picked up a small number of times. The chain carries TRBV5-1 and TRBJ2-3; 8 bases map to TRBD1. V lost 4 bases and J lost 3; bases outside the gene matches: 10. Germline loops: CDR1 SGHRS, CDR2 YFSETQ. This CDR3 region has 16 residues. The chain's CDR3 is CASSQNPDRATDTQYF. CDR3 DNA: TGCGCCAGCAGCCAGAATCCGGACAGGGCTACAGATACGCAGTATTTT.

A note on this clone: Other DNA sequences within the sample encode an identical CDR3. V is TRBV7-9 and J is TRBJ2-2, with TRBD1 matching 7 bases. CDR3 length: 13 residues. Germline V gene data show CDR1 as SEHNR and CDR2 as FQNEAQ (reference sequence). V shed 2 bases and J 6 bases; nucleotides not matched to a gene: 0. The CDR3 here is CASSLTGAGELFF. DNA for the CDR3: TGTGCCAGCAGCTTAACAGGGGCCGGGGAGCTGTTTTTT.

The chain uses TRBV2 and TRBJ2-2, with TRBD1 matching 7 bases. Germline CDR1 SNHLY, CDR2 FYNNEI. CDR3 length: 16 residues. J was trimmed by 1 base and V by 5 bases; bases with no gene match: 7. The CDR3 is CASSQTGIQNTGELFF. DNA for the CDR3: TGTGCCAGCAGTCAGACAGGGATACAGAACACCGGGGAGCTGTTTTTT.

Remarks on this clone: Other nucleotide sequences in the sample specify the same CDR3. The J gene is TRBJ2-7, the V gene TRBV7-9, with D tentatively TRBD2 (5 bases). Germline lookup yields CDR1 SEHNR and CDR2 FQNEAQ (reference sequence). The V end lost 2 bases, the J end lost 0 bases, and 8 bases lay between the germline ends. The CDR3 has 14 residues. The CDR3 here is CASSLTGDSYEQYF. The CDR3 region has the DNA TGTGCCAGCAGCTTAACCGGGGACTCCTACGAGCAGTACTTC.

This clone appeared a few times. The V call is TRBV6-6, the J call TRBJ2-7; no clear D gene. Germline V CDR1 and CDR2: MNHNY, SVGAGI (reference sequence). V lost 7 bases to trimming and J lost 0 bases, with 13 bases between them. The CDR3 extends over 14 amino acids. The CDR3 loop reads CASTPGRSSYEQYF. CDR3 coding DNA: TGTGCCAGCACCCCGGGCCGGAGCTCCTACGAGCAGTACTTC.

This clone has just a few counts. The chain uses TRBV6-5 and TRBJ1-5, with 7 nucleotides matching TRBD1. Per germline, CDR1 MNHEY and CDR2 SVGAGI. V lost 5 bases to trimming and J lost 0 bases; unmatched junction nucleotides: 4. The CDR3 extends over 15 amino acids. CDR3 residues: CASSAAGGSNQPQHF. As DNA, the CDR3 is TGTGCCAGCAGTGCCGCAGGGGGTAGCAATCAGCCCCAGCATTTT.

This clone was recorded once. The chain links TRBV14 to TRBJ2-4; D unclear. Trimming took off 0 bases at V and 10 bases at J, with 7 bases between the two ends. CDR3 length: 12 residues. CDR1 and CDR2 from the germline V gene are SGHDN and FVKESK. CDR3 bases: TGTGCCAGCAGCCAAGATCTGGGAATTCAGTACTTC. It specifies CASSQDLGIQYF. Full variable domain (rest looked up from reference TRBV14 and TRBJ2-4): EAGVTQFPSHSVIEKGQTVTLRCDPISGHDNLYWYRRVMGKEIKFLLHFVKESKQDESGMPNNRFLAERTGGTYSTLKVQPAELEDSGVYFCASSQDLGIQYFGAGTRLSVL.

This clone was detected a few times. The V and J genes are TRBV2 and TRBJ1-6; D not certain. The germline V gene encodes CDR1 SNHLY and CDR2 FYNNEI. This CDR3 region has 16 residues. V lost 1 base to trimming and J lost 10 bases, with 17 bases between them. CDR3 region: CASSEDWAGLGSPLHF. The CDR3 DNA sequence: TGTGCCAGCAGTGAAGATTGGGCAGGCCTTGGGTCACCCCTCCACTTT. The whole variable domain, filled in from reference TRBV2 and TRBJ1-6, reads EPEVTQTPSHQVTQMGQEVILRCVPISNHLYFYWYRQILGQKVEFLVSFYNNEISEKSEIFDDQFSVERPDGSNFTLKIRSTKLEDSAMYFCASSEDWAGLGSPLHFGNGTRLTVT.

The table lists this clone with a few counts. This chain connects TRBV14 to TRBJ2-3; D is unresolved. The V gene's germline CDR1 is SGHDN and CDR2 FVKESK. CDR3 size: 12 residues. V gave up 2 bases and J gave up 7 bases, with 7 bases separating them. CDR3 DNA: TGTGCCAGCAGCCAATATGCAAATACGCAGTATTTT. Protein product: CASSQYANTQYF. Using reference TRBV14 and TRBJ2-3 for the parts outside the CDR3, the full variable domain is EAGVTQFPSHSVIEKGQTVTLRCDPISGHDNLYWYRRVMGKEIKFLLHFVKESKQDESGMPNNRFLAERTGGTYSTLKVQPAELEDSGVYFCASSQYANTQYFGPGTRLTVL.

This clone has more than one count but fewer than ten. This sequence joins TRBV4-2 and TRBJ2-5; D might be TRBD1 or TRBD2, each matching 5 bases. The length of the CDR3 is 15 residues. V shed 0 bases and J shed 4 bases, with 12 bases lying between them. The germline V gene has CDR1 LGHNA and CDR2 YNFKEQ. CDR3 DNA sequence: TGTGCCAGCAGCCAAGAAGGGGCTAGCCCAGAGACCCAGTACTTC. This codes for CASSQEGASPETQYF.

This clone was detected only a few times. The chain recombines TRBV5-8 with TRBJ2-5, with D perhaps TRBD1 (6 bases). The germline V and J ends were trimmed by 3 bases and 5 bases, with 14 bases remaining between them. Germline V lookup: CDR1 SGHTS, CDR2 YDEGEE. This CDR3 has 14 residues. CDR3 residues: CASSSGTIGETQYF. DNA of the CDR3: TGTGCCAGCAGCTCAGGGACAATTGGGGAGACCCAGTACTTC.

This chain uses TRBV27 with TRBJ2-7; D is uncertain. The V end was cut by 5 bases, the J end by 0 bases, with 8 bases between. The CDR3 totals 13 residues. The germline gives CDR1 MNHEY, CDR2 SMNVEV (reference sequence). Here the CDR3 reads CASSHRASYEQYF. The CDR3 nucleotides are TGTGCCAGCAGTCATCGGGCCTCCTACGAGCAGTACTTC.

This clone was detected only a few times. The chain carries TRBV4-1 and TRBJ2-7, with a tentative D call TRBD2 (5 bases). Germline V gene lookup returns CDR1 MGHRA and CDR2 YSYEKL. Trimming removed 4 bases from V and 1 base from J, with 14 bases in between. The CDR3 runs to 15 residues. The CDR3, as DNA: TGCGCCAGCAGCCCAAAACCTAGGGAGTCCTACGAGCAGTACTTC. Translating gives CASSPKPRESYEQYF.

This clone occurred a few times. This sequence joins TRBV10-3 and TRBJ2-1, with TRBD2 identical over 10 bases. CDR3 length: 15 residues. J was trimmed by 4 bases and V by 5 bases; bases with no gene match: 5. CDR1 and CDR2 (germline): ENHRY, SYGVKD. CDR3 amino acids: CAISRAGGRYNEQFF. In nucleotides, the CDR3 is TGTGCCATCAGTCGAGCGGGGGGGCGGTACAATGAGCAGTTCTTC.

This clone was picked up a small number of times. This chain links TRBV7-2 with TRBJ2-1, with TRBD2 as a possible D gene (6 bases). Germline CDR1 is SGHTA and CDR2 is FQGNSA. The CDR3 has 12 amino acids. The V end was cut by 1 base, the J end by 12 bases, with 10 bases between. This chain's CDR3 is CASSLVLAVQFF. CDR3 coding DNA: TGTGCCAGCAGCTTAGTATTAGCGGTGCAGTTCTTC.

This clone showed up just a few times. CDR3 sequence: CASSSAGTSPTYEQYF. CDR3 nucleotide sequence: TGTGCCAGCAGCTCTGCCGGGACTTCACCAACCTACGAGCAGTACTTC. J is TRBJ2-7 and V is TRBV7-2; a possible D gene is TRBD2 (6 bases). V lost 4 bases to trimming and J lost 2 bases, with 18 bases between them. The germline gives CDR1 SGHTA, CDR2 FQGNSA. The length of the CDR3 is 16 residues.

V is TRBV5-1 and J is TRBJ2-5; D is ambiguous. V was cut by 2 bases and J by 3 bases, with 11 bases left in between. This CDR3 is 14 amino acids long. Germline V gene data show CDR1 as SGHRS and CDR2 as YFSETQ. The CDR3 is CASSFDVTKETQYF. In DNA, the CDR3 is TGCGCCAGCAGCTTCGACGTGACAAAAGAGACCCAGTACTTC.

This clone has more than one count but fewer than ten. The rearrangement uses TRBV7-3 and TRBJ2-5, with TRBD2 as a possible D gene (5 bases). The CDR3 is 15 amino acids. CDR1 and CDR2 (germline): SGHTA, FQGTGA. Trimming left V 5 bases short and J 1 base short, with 14 bases between. The CDR3 here is CASSPRVGSQETQYF. The CDR3 DNA sequence: TGTGCCAGCAGCCCGAGGGTTGGGAGCCAAGAGACCCAGTACTTC.

This chain connects TRBV6-5 to TRBJ1-2; D uncertain. Germline V CDR1 and CDR2: MNHEY, SVGAGI. This CDR3 region has 15 residues. V gave up 2 bases and J gave up 3 bases, with 13 bases separating them. The CDR3 region is CASSYQRAAYYGYTF. In DNA, the CDR3 is TGTGCCAGCAGTTACCAACGGGCGGCTTACTATGGCTACACCTTC.